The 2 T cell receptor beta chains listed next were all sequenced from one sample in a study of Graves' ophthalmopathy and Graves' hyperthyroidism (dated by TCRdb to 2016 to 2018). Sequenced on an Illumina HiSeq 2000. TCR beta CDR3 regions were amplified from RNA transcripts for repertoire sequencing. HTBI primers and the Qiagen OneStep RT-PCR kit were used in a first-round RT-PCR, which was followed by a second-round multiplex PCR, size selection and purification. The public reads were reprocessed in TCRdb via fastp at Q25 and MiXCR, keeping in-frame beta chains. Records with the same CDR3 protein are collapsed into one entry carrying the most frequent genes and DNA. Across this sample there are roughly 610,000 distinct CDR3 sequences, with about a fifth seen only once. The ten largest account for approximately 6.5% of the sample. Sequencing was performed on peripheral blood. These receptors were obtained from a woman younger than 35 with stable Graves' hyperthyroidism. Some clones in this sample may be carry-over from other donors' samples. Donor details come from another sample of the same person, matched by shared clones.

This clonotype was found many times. The CDR3 spells CAWKPTGYAVYGYTF. The DNA for the CDR3 is TGTGCCTGGAAACCTACAGGATACGCAGTCTATGGCTACACCTTC. This chain connects TRBV30 to TRBJ1-2; D possibly corresponds to TRBD1 (5 bases). V lost 4 bases, J lost 4 bases, and 19 bases lay in between. Germline V lookup: CDR1 GTSNPN, CDR2 SVGIG (reference sequence). The CDR3 extends over 15 amino acids.

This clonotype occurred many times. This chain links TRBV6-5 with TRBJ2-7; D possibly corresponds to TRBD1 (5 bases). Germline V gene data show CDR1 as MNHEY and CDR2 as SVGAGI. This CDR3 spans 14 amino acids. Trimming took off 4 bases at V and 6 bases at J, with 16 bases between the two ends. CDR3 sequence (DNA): TGTGCCAGCAGTTTTGACAGAAGAGCAGGCGAGCAGTACTTC. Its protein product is CASSFDRRAGEQYF.